Below are 23 T cell receptor beta chains sequenced from a single sample in a study of T and B cells in COVID-19 patients. From blood, roughly 250-550 ng of genomic DNA served as TRB template. BIOMED2 TRB-A/B primer pools were used in multiplex TRB PCR. TCRdb used MiXCR to reprocess the multiplex PCR reads, holding one entry per CDR3 protein. The sample records about 3,200 distinct CDR3 sequences, 28% being singletons. Sequences were obtained from blood. All receptors derive from a human donor with active COVID-19. The donor label of this sample is uncertain.

The rearrangement uses TRBV6-1 and TRBJ1-4, with 8 bases identical to TRBD1. The CDR3 consists of 17 residues. Per germline, CDR1 MNHNS and CDR2 SASEGT. V shed 3 bases, J shed 3 bases, and the junction held 9 bases outside the gene matches. CDR3 DNA: TGTGCCAGCAGTGACGGCAGGGGGCGTCTGTCTAATGAAAAACTGTTTTTT. Its protein is CASSDGRGRLSNEKLFF.

V is TRBV6-1 and J is TRBJ2-5; possibly TRBD1 or TRBD2 for D (5 bases each). Germline CDR1 reads MNHNS; CDR2 reads SASEGT. V shed 2 bases and J shed 5 bases, with 9 bases lying between them. The CDR3 has 13 residues. CDR3 region: CASSEYGTETQYF. In DNA form, the CDR3 reads TGTGCCAGCAGTGAATATGGGACGGAGACCCAGTACTTC.

The V call is TRBV6-5, the J call TRBJ2-7; 8 bases agree with TRBD2. The CDR3 contains 12 residues. Germline assignment: CDR1 MNHEY and CDR2 SVGAGI. The J segment lost 4 bases and the V segment lost 6 bases, leaving 2 bases of the junction unmatched. In DNA form, the CDR3 reads TGTGCCAGCAGCCGGGAGGGGTACGAGCAGTACTTC. Its protein product is CASSREGYEQYF.

The DNA for the CDR3 is TGCGCCAGCAGCTTGGGAAGGGGCCAGGGCAATGAGCAGTTCTTC. Translation gives CASSLGRGQGNEQFF. The chain uses TRBV5-1 and TRBJ2-1; TRBD1 is a possible D gene (5 bases). This CDR3 is built from 15 residues. V dropped 0 bases and J dropped 6 bases, with 13 bases sitting between them. The germline CDR1 and CDR2 sequences are SGHRS and YFSETQ.

By frequency in the sample, this clonotype is medium-sized. V is TRBV27 and J is TRBJ2-7; maybe TRBD2 (6 bases). This CDR3 comprises 13 residues. V was clipped by 7 bases and J by 4 bases, with 14 bases between them. CDR1 is MNHEY and CDR2 is SMNVEV in the germline V gene (reference sequence). The CDR3 region has the DNA TGTGCCAGCATGGGCGGGGCAAGTTACGAGCAGTACTTC. Protein: CASMGGASYEQYF.

This clonotype has only a few counts. The genes are TRBV6-5 and TRBJ1-1; D is unresolved. The germline V gene has CDR1 MNHEY and CDR2 SVGAGI. V lost 8 bases and J lost 0, with 7 bases in between. The CDR3 loop spans 12 amino acids. The CDR3 DNA is TGTGCCAGCGGCTCTTTGAACACTGAAGCTTTCTTT. Amino acids: CASGSLNTEAFF.

This sequence joins TRBV18 and TRBJ2-3; 8 bases fit TRBD1. The trim removed 0 bases at V and 2 bases at J, leaving 16 bases unmatched. The CDR3 covers 20 residues. Germline CDR1 is KGHSH and CDR2 is LQKENI. In DNA form, the CDR3 reads TGTGCCAGCTCACCACCTAGCCGACAGGACAGGGCTACTTTCACAGATACGCAGTATTTT. Translating it yields CASSPPSRQDRATFTDTQYF.

The chain combines TRBV12-3 or TRBV12-4 with TRBJ2-1; tentative D call: TRBD1 (6 bases). The CDR3 loop spans 16 amino acids. V gave up 3 bases and J gave up 5 bases, with 17 bases separating them. The CDR3 is CASSFSWTELNNEQFF. CDR3 sequence (DNA): TGTGCCAGCAGTTTTTCCTGGACAGAGCTTAACAATGAGCAGTTCTTC.

The chain uses TRBV25-1 and TRBJ2-5; 7 bases map to TRBD1. The J segment lost 3 bases and the V segment lost 1 base, leaving 14 bases of the junction unmatched. The germline V gene encodes CDR1 MGHDK and CDR2 SYGVNS. CDR3 length equals 18 residues. The CDR3 sequence: CASSECGTAYTLEETQYF. For the CDR3, the DNA is TGTGCCAGCAGTGAATGTGGGACAGCTTACACCTTAGAAGAGACCCAGTACTTC.

The rearrangement uses TRBV7-9 and TRBJ1-4; D unresolved. V was pared by 5 bases and J by 5 bases, with 9 bases between. The germline CDR1 and CDR2 sequences are SEHNR and FQNEAQ (reference sequence). The CDR3 contains 13 residues. The CDR3 DNA reads as TGTGCCAGCAGCCGTTCAATCAATGAAAAACTGTTTTTT. Translating it yields CASSRSINEKLFF. The full variable domain, rest sourced from reference TRBV7-9 and TRBJ1-4, is DTGVSQNPRHKITKRGQNVTFRCDPISEHNRLYWYRQTLGQGPEFLTYFQNEAQLEKSRLLSDRFSAERPKGSFSTLEIQRTEQGDSAMYLCASSRSINEKLFFGSGTQLSVL.

The J gene is TRBJ1-1, the V gene TRBV19, with a possible D match to TRBD1 (6 bases). Germline values: CDR1 LNHDA, CDR2 SQIVND (reference sequence). V shed 1 base and J shed 1 base, with 7 bases lying between them. The CDR3 consists of 14 residues. The CDR3: CASSIAGANTEAFF. CDR3 sequence (DNA): TGTGCCAGTAGTATAGCGGGGGCGAACACTGAAGCTTTCTTT.

Turning to this clonotype: This sequence may be a read error, since a much larger clone differs from it by one base. CDR3 in amino acids: CASSLWGAEETQYF. The CDR3 DNA sequence: TGTGCCAGCAGCTTGTGGGGGGCGGAAGAGACCCAGTACTTC. The genes are TRBV5-4 and TRBJ2-5, with D tentatively TRBD1 or TRBD2 (6 bases each). Trimming took off 1 base at V and 3 bases at J, with 10 bases between the two ends. Germline-derived CDR1 and CDR2 are SGHNT and YYREEE (reference sequence). The CDR3 length is 14 residues.

The V and J genes are TRBV6-1 and TRBJ1-2; D gene ambiguous. Germline V CDR1 and CDR2: MNHNS, SASEGT. V lost 5 bases and J lost 0, with 10 bases in between. The CDR3 length is 14 residues. DNA for the CDR3: TGTGCCAGCAGTCTTAATTCAGCTAACTATGGCTACACCTTC. This sequence encodes CASSLNSANYGYTF.

Judged by abundance, this clonotype is medium-sized (0.01 to 0.1%). The rearrangement uses TRBV5-5 and TRBJ1-2; 7 nucleotides align to TRBD1. Trimming at V came to 4 bases and at J to 1 base, leaving 1 base not matched to a gene. The CDR3 runs 13 residues. CDR1 SGHKS and CDR2 YYEKEE come from the germline V gene (reference sequence). CDR3 sequence reads: CASSRDSNYGYTF. The CDR3 DNA reads TGTGCCAGCAGCCGGGACAGTAACTATGGCTACACCTTC.

In its sample, this clonotype was seen a few times. The rearrangement joins TRBV7-6 to TRBJ1-2, with D unclear. Trimming removed 4 bases from V and 1 base from J, with 10 bases in between. The CDR3 is 14 residues long. CDR1 SGHVS and CDR2 FNYEAQ come from the germline V gene. CDR3 nucleotide sequence: TGTGCCAGCAGCTCGCGAGCCAGTAACTATGGCTACACCTTC. It encodes CASSSRASNYGYTF.

This clonotype occurred a few times. The CDR3 sequence is CSARDLTAGPRADTQYF. The CDR3 DNA is TGCAGTGCTAGAGATCTGACGGCGGGGCCCCGGGCAGATACGCAGTATTTT. The J gene is TRBJ2-3, the V gene TRBV20-1; maybe TRBD2 (6 bases). The germline V gene encodes CDR1 DFQATT and CDR2 SNEGSKA (reference sequence). This CDR3 has 17 amino acids. V gave up 0 bases and J gave up 4 bases, with 20 bases separating them.

The CDR3 DNA follows: TGTGCCAGCAGTTACCGACAGGGTTCCTCTGGGGCCAACGTCCTGACTTTC. Its protein product is CASSYRQGSSGANVLTF. The rearrangement uses TRBV27 and TRBJ2-6; 7 bases align to TRBD1. CDR3 length equals 17 residues. Germline V lookup: CDR1 MNHEY, CDR2 SMNVEV (reference sequence). Trimming took 4 bases from V and 0 from J; bases not matched to a gene: 6.

This clonotype was counted a few times. This chain joins TRBV27 and TRBJ1-3; weak D call: TRBD1 (6 bases). This CDR3 region has 15 residues. V lost 9 bases to trimming and J lost 0 bases, with 15 bases between them. Germline assignment: CDR1 MNHEY and CDR2 SMNVEV (reference sequence). CDR3 sequence reads: CASRLQGNSGNTIYF. The CDR3, as DNA: TGTGCCAGTCGATTACAGGGAAACTCTGGAAACACCATATATTTT.

By sample share, this clonotype is medium-sized. In DNA form, the CDR3 reads TGTGCCAGCAGCTTCGGGGGTGGGAAAGATACGCAGTATTTT. Residues: CASSFGGGKDTQYF. The rearrangement links TRBV13 to TRBJ2-3, with D perhaps TRBD2 (6 bases). Germline V gene data show CDR1 as PRHDT and CDR2 as FYEKMQ (reference sequence). The CDR3 loop spans 14 amino acids. V lost 3 bases, J lost 5 bases, and 12 bases lay in between.

By sample share, this clonotype is medium-sized (0.01 to 0.1%). The rearrangement links TRBV19 to TRBJ1-2; D gene unclear. Germline CDR1 and CDR2: LNHDA and SQIVND (reference sequence). V lost 7 bases, J lost 2 bases, and 14 bases lay in between. This CDR3 has 14 residues. The CDR3 protein is CASISTSRNYGYTF. CDR3 coding DNA: TGTGCCAGTATCTCCACCTCGAGGAACTATGGCTACACCTTC. Full variable domain (rest looked up from reference TRBV19 and TRBJ1-2): DGGITQSPKYLFRKEGQNVTLSCEQNLNHDAMYWYRQDPGQGLRLIYYSQIVNDFQKGDIAEGYSVSREKKESFPLTVTSAQKNPTAFYLCASISTSRNYGYTFGSGTRLTVV.

The chain combines TRBV12-3 or TRBV12-4 with TRBJ2-7; the D gene is possibly TRBD2 (6 bases). The V end lost 1 base, the J end lost 2 bases, and 12 bases lay between the germline ends. The length of the CDR3 is 15 residues. The CDR3 DNA reads as TGTGCCAGCAGTTTAGATGGGGAGGTGGCCTACGAGCAGTACTTC. This encodes CASSLDGEVAYEQYF.

This clonotype came up a few times. V is TRBV10-3 and J is TRBJ2-4; no definite D call. The V gene lost 0 bases and the J gene lost 0 bases, with 9 bases spanning the gap. The CDR3 loop spans 16 amino acids. The germline gives CDR1 ENHRY, CDR2 SYGVKD. CDR3 sequence: CAISESADIAKNIQYF. CDR3 sequence (DNA): TGTGCCATCAGTGAGTCGGCAGATATAGCCAAAAACATTCAGTACTTC.

V is TRBV21-1 and J is TRBJ1-5; the table calls TRBD1, which could not be checked here. TRBV21-1 is reported as a pseudogene. The CDR3 contains 15 residues. The DNA for the CDR3 is TGTGCCAGCAGTCCTAAAGACAGGGAGGACCAGCCCCAGCATTTT. Encoded protein: CASSPKDREDQPQHF.